These 30 T cell receptor beta chains were sequenced from one sample in a study of OX40 agonist ivuxolimab in advanced cancers. Generated by immunoSEQ multiplex PCR, the TCRdb table keeps only in-frame clones and is missing some. The data hold roughly 43,000 clones, with 70% to 90% observed a single time. The sequences come from CD4+ or CD8+ T cells sorted from blood, collected in a trial of the OX40 agonist ivuxolimab. Source of these receptors: an adult with an advanced solid tumor such as melanoma, head and neck, liver or kidney cancer.

The chain joins TRBV7-2 to TRBJ2-5, with 7 bases lining up with TRBD1. CDR1 and CDR2 from the germline V gene are SGHTA and FQGNSA. J was trimmed by 5 bases and V by 4 bases; bases with no gene match: 16. The CDR3 spans 17 residues. CDR3 nucleotide sequence: TGTGCCAGCAGCTCGCCCCCTGGACAGGTTAACGGGGAGACCCAGTACTTC. It specifies CASSSPPGQVNGETQYF.

The V call is TRBV5-1, the J call TRBJ1-1; no definite D call. The CDR3 consists of 13 residues. Germline V gene lookup returns CDR1 SGHRS and CDR2 YFSETQ. The V end lost 7 bases, the J end lost 4 bases, and 14 bases lay between the germline ends. CDR3 in amino acids: CASGSFPGTEAFF. The CDR3 nucleotides read TGCGCCAGCGGGAGCTTTCCTGGCACTGAAGCTTTCTTT.

This clone is a singleton in its sample. The chain combines TRBV19 with TRBJ2-1; D might be TRBD2 (5 bases). V shed 7 bases and J shed 4 bases, with 14 bases lying between them. The germline V gene has CDR1 LNHDA and CDR2 SQIVND (reference sequence). The CDR3 consists of 14 residues. The CDR3 reads CASKEISGYNEQFF. CDR3 bases: TGTGCCAGTAAAGAGATAAGCGGATACAATGAGCAGTTCTTC.

This chain connects TRBV6-1 to TRBJ1-1; TRBD1 matches 8 bases. Germline values: CDR1 MNHNS, CDR2 SASEGT. CDR3 size: 14 residues. With V trimmed by 6 bases and J by 4 bases, 7 bases remained unmatched. The chain's CDR3 is CASRQQGEATEAFF. The CDR3 nucleotides are TGTGCCAGCAGACAACAGGGGGAGGCCACTGAAGCTTTCTTT.

As for this clone: Mismatch with germline at one junction end may stem from a read error. This chain uses TRBV7-7 with TRBJ2-7, with 11 bases identical to TRBD1. This CDR3 comprises 17 residues. The germline gives CDR1 SSHAT, CDR2 FNYEAQ (reference sequence). The chain's CDR3 is CASSPLDGTGGAYEQYF. The CDR3 DNA reads as TGTGCTAGCAGCCCCCTAGATGGGACAGGGGGAGCCTACGAGCAGTACTTC.

The chain employs TRBV27 and TRBJ1-5; D is ambiguous. CDR3 length: 14 amino acids. Germline-derived CDR1 and CDR2 are MNHEY and SMNVEV (reference sequence). Deletions cut 3 bases from V and 4 bases from J, with 10 bases between. The CDR3 loop is CASSLQAGNQPQHF. The CDR3 DNA reads as TGTGCCAGCAGTTTGCAGGCCGGAAATCAGCCCCAGCATTTT.

This chain links TRBV7-6 with TRBJ2-1; D unresolved. Germline lookup yields CDR1 SGHVS and CDR2 FNYEAQ. V was cut by 5 bases and J by 1 base, with 9 bases left in between. The CDR3 spans 14 residues. The CDR3 region is CASSLSASYNEQFF. The CDR3 DNA follows: TGTGCCAGCAGCCTCAGTGCGTCCTACAATGAGCAGTTCTTC.

The chain is built from TRBV18 and TRBJ1-1, with no clear D. CDR1 KGHSH and CDR2 LQKENI come from the germline V gene. CDR3 length: 11 amino acids. V lost 2 bases and J 6 bases, leaving 4 bases between the germline ends. The CDR3 reads CASSPFSEAFF. The CDR3 bases are TGTGCCAGCTCACCATTCTCTGAAGCTTTCTTT.

The chain recombines TRBV4-1 with TRBJ1-2; D is perhaps TRBD1 (6 bases). This CDR3 contains 14 residues. Germline V gene lookup returns CDR1 MGHRA and CDR2 YSYEKL. Trimming took 1 base from V and 7 from J, leaving 13 bases between them. The CDR3 DNA sequence: TGCGCCAGCAGCCAAGCCAGGGACACAGGTGGCTACACCTTC. Encoded protein: CASSQARDTGGYTF.

The chain is built from TRBV4-1 and TRBJ2-7; D possibly uses TRBD1 or TRBD2 (5 bases each). Between the trimmed V and J ends, which lost 3 bases and 3 bases, there was a span of 12 bases. Germline V gene data show CDR1 as MGHRA and CDR2 as YSYEKL. CDR3 size: 14 residues. The CDR3: CASSQGPMIYEQYF. The CDR3 DNA reads as TGCGCCAGCAGCCAGGGACCCATGATCTACGAGCAGTACTTC.

The V and J genes are TRBV6-6 and TRBJ2-2; D uncertain. The CDR3 runs to 13 residues. Trimming took 2 bases from V and 8 from J, leaving 9 bases between them. Germline V gene sequence: CDR1 MNHNY, CDR2 SVGAGI (reference sequence). CDR3 nucleotide sequence: TGTGCCAGCAGTTACACACGATCGGGGGAGCTGTTTTTT. Protein product: CASSYTRSGELFF.

The V and J genes are TRBV6-1 and TRBJ2-3, with 10 bases identical to TRBD2. From germline, CDR1 is MNHNS and CDR2 SASEGT. There are 17 residues in the CDR3. V dropped 2 bases and J dropped 4; count of bases not matched to a gene: 9. For the CDR3, the DNA is TGTGCCAGCAGTGAACTCCGCCAGCGGGGGGGCCCAGATACGCAGTATTTT. This translates into CASSELRQRGGPDTQYF.

The table lists this clone with a count of one. The chain couples TRBV5-4 to TRBJ2-3; the D is unclear. V was shortened by 2 bases and J by 2 bases, with 3 bases between the two germline ends. Looked up from germline, CDR1 is SGHNT and CDR2 is YYREEE (reference sequence). This CDR3 has 12 residues. This chain's CDR3 is CASSFTTDTQYF. The CDR3 nucleotides are TGTGCCAGCAGCTTCACCACAGATACGCAGTATTTT.

The CDR3 is CASSDGAGEPAYEQYF. The CDR3 DNA reads as TGTGCCAGCAGCGATGGGGCTGGGGAACCCGCCTACGAGCAGTACTTC. J is TRBJ2-7 and V is TRBV9; perhaps TRBD1 as D (5 bases). This CDR3 contains 16 residues. The V end was cut by 3 bases, the J end by 2 bases, with 18 bases between. CDR1 is SGDLS, CDR2 YYNGEE, per germline.

V is TRBV5-6 and J is TRBJ2-1, with 8 bases fitting TRBD1. Germline CDR1 reads SGHDT; CDR2 reads YYEEEE. Trimming removed 0 bases from V and 9 bases from J; junction bases left unmatched: 5. This CDR3 spans 14 amino acids. The CDR3 bases are TGTGCCAGCAGCTTGGGGACAGGGAGTAGTGAGCAGTTCTTC. Its translation is CASSLGTGSSEQFF.

The chain has TRBV27 and TRBJ2-1; the match to TRBD2 covers 8 bases. The ends lost 1 base at V and 4 bases at J; junction bases unmatched: 6. CDR1 is MNHEY and CDR2 is SMNVEV in the germline V gene (reference sequence). This CDR3 spans 16 amino acids. The CDR3 reads CASSLYGGEVYNEQFF. In DNA, the CDR3 is TGTGCCAGCAGTTTATACGGGGGGGAAGTATACAATGAGCAGTTCTTC.

The chain links TRBV5-6 to TRBJ2-7; D is unclear. CDR1 SGHDT and CDR2 YYEEEE come from the germline V gene. The V end lost 1 base, the J end lost 0 bases, and 2 bases lay between the germline ends. There are 12 residues in the CDR3. The CDR3 region is CASSLSSYEQYF. CDR3 nucleotide sequence: TGTGCCAGCAGCTTGTCCTCCTACGAGCAGTACTTC.

The rearrangement links TRBV25-1 to TRBJ1-6; D is undetermined. V dropped 3 bases and J dropped 9 bases, with 6 bases sitting between them. The CDR3 totals 12 residues. The germline V gene has CDR1 MGHDK and CDR2 SYGVNS. The CDR3 loop reads CASSEPSSPLHF. The CDR3 DNA is TGTGCCAGCAGTGAGCCATCTTCACCCCTCCACTTT.

The chain couples TRBV27 to TRBJ1-1; no clear D gene. Germline V gene sequence: CDR1 MNHEY, CDR2 SMNVEV (reference sequence). The CDR3 spans 14 residues. Trimming cost V 0 bases and J 0 bases, with 5 bases left between them. CDR3: CASSLSSVNTEAFF. CDR3 nucleotides: TGTGCCAGCAGTTTATCGTCAGTGAACACTGAAGCTTTCTTT.

This chain uses TRBV5-6 with TRBJ2-7; D is ambiguous. The length of the CDR3 is 13 residues. CDR1 and CDR2 from the germline V gene are SGHDT and YYEEEE. The V gene lost 1 base and the J gene lost 2 bases, with 7 bases spanning the gap. This CDR3 reads CASSLWQAYEQYF. CDR3 nucleotides: TGTGCCAGCAGCTTGTGGCAGGCCTACGAGCAGTACTTC.

The rearrangement uses TRBV9 and TRBJ2-3; D tentatively fits TRBD1 or TRBD2 (5 bases each). CDR3 length: 16 residues. V dropped 4 bases and J dropped 1 base, with 16 bases sitting between them. The V gene's germline CDR1 is SGDLS and CDR2 YYNGEE. The CDR3 region has the DNA TGTGCCAGCAGCCCCCAAGGAGAGGGGCGCACAGATACGCAGTATTTT. Residues: CASSPQGEGRTDTQYF.

V usage is TRBV19 and J usage is TRBJ2-7; D uncertain. Germline CDR1 reads LNHDA; CDR2 reads SQIVND (reference sequence). Deletions cut 2 bases from V and 1 base from J, with 12 bases between. This CDR3 region has 15 residues. The CDR3 region has the DNA TGTGCCAGTAGTATATACGTGGGCAGATCCTACGAGCAGTACTTC. This sequence encodes CASSIYVGRSYEQYF.

V usage is TRBV7-9 and J usage is TRBJ2-7; D gene ambiguous. The ends were cut back, 7 bases at V and 0 bases at J, with 16 bases in the middle. The V gene's germline CDR1 is SEHNR and CDR2 FQNEAQ (reference sequence). The CDR3 runs to 15 residues. The CDR3 is CASNLGTNYSYEQYF. The CDR3 DNA is TGTGCCAGCAATCTAGGAACTAACTACTCCTACGAGCAGTACTTC.

The chain carries TRBV27 and TRBJ2-1, with 10 bases identical to TRBD2. The CDR3 is made up of 13 amino acids. The trim removed 6 bases at V and 7 bases at J, leaving 3 bases unmatched. CDR1 is MNHEY, CDR2 SMNVEV, per germline (reference sequence). This chain's CDR3 is CASRPGLANEQFF. CDR3 nucleotides: TGTGCCAGCAGGCCGGGACTAGCGAATGAGCAGTTCTTC.

The gene calls are TRBV28 and TRBJ2-2; 9 bases line up with TRBD1. After removal of 1 base from V and 6 bases from J, the junction contained 6 bases not matched to a gene. Per the germline V gene, CDR1 is MDHEN and CDR2 is SYDVKM. CDR3 size: 16 residues. The CDR3 protein is CASSLFGTGFPGELFF. The CDR3 DNA reads TGTGCCAGCAGTTTATTCGGGACAGGGTTCCCCGGGGAGCTGTTTTTT.

The chain uses TRBV9 and TRBJ1-2; D is possibly TRBD1 (5 bases). The germline V gene has CDR1 SGDLS and CDR2 YYNGEE. The CDR3 consists of 15 residues. Between the trimmed V and J ends, which lost 0 bases and 2 bases, there was a span of 11 bases. The CDR3 reads CASSVARDENYGYTF. The DNA for the CDR3 is TGTGCCAGCAGCGTAGCCAGGGATGAAAACTATGGCTACACCTTC.

The rearrangement links TRBV28 to TRBJ2-1; 7 nucleotides line up with TRBD2. V lost 3 bases and J lost 6; bases outside the gene matches: 8. Germline loops: CDR1 MDHEN, CDR2 SYDVKM. This CDR3 contains 15 residues. The CDR3, as DNA: TGTGCCAGCAGTTTCGGACTAGAGGGCCCCAATGAGCAGTTCTTC. Translating it yields CASSFGLEGPNEQFF.

The chain carries TRBV30 and TRBJ2-7; 7 bases agree with TRBD1. The CDR3 spans 16 residues. V lost 4 bases and J lost 0; bases outside the gene matches: 12. From germline, CDR1 is GTSNPN and CDR2 SVGIG (reference sequence). DNA of the CDR3: TGTGCCTGGATGCCTTGGGACAGAAAGAGCTCCTACGAGCAGTACTTC. This gives the protein CAWMPWDRKSSYEQYF.

The rearrangement links TRBV29-1 to TRBJ1-1; the D is unclear. The length of the CDR3 is 13 residues. Trimming removed 3 bases from V and 8 bases from J, with 16 bases in between. CDR1 SQVTM and CDR2 ANQGSEA come from the germline V gene. Here the CDR3 reads CSVDKRPDPEAFF. The CDR3 DNA sequence: TGCAGCGTTGATAAGAGACCCGACCCGGAAGCTTTCTTT. The whole variable domain, filled in from reference TRBV29-1 and TRBJ1-1, reads SAVISQKPSRDICQRGTSLTIQCQVDSQVTMMFWYRQQPGQSLTLIATANQGSEATYESGFVIDKFPISRPNLTFSTLTVSNMSPEDSSIYLCSVDKRPDPEAFFGQGTRLTVV.

The V gene is TRBV9, the J gene TRBJ1-6, with D tentatively TRBD1 (5 bases). CDR3 length: 14 residues. CDR1 is SGDLS and CDR2 is YYNGEE in the germline V gene. V lost 3 bases and J lost 7, with 11 bases in between. The CDR3 DNA reads TGTGCCAGCAGCGGATGGGACGGGAATTCACCCCTCCACTTT. Translated: CASSGWDGNSPLHF.